This T cell receptor (beta chain) was captured by sequencing in a study of shared clonotypes between healthy human individuals. About the study: Used for every donor were three CD4 naive, three CD4 memory, two CD8 naive and one CD8 memory plate. Notes on the study in general: Enrolling few donors narrowed the genetic and exposure-history diversity that was represented.

CD45RO-negative, CCR7-positively selected cells formed the naive CD8 fraction, excluding terminally differentiated effector memory CD45RA+ cells. With regard to this clone: What it recognizes is unknown. Other nucleotide sequences from this sample produce the same CDR3.

J was trimmed by 5 bases and V by 2 bases; bases with no gene match: 4. The germline gives CDR1 SGDLS, CDR2 YYNGEE. This CDR3 contains 15 residues. Study processing details: Quality scores were absent from the junction-only immunoSEQ sequences, so filtering differed. Sequencing was performed with immunoSEQ multiplex PCR; in TCRdb, only in-frame clones are kept and a portion is missing. V and J calls and clone size are as listed in that table; D and trimming were resolved from the DNA. The sample yields about 2.1 million clones, about 93% seen once. J is TRBJ2-1 and V is TRBV9; 10 nucleotides line up with TRBD2. The receptor comes from a man aged 18 to 29 in good health. Some clones in this sample may be carry-over from other donors' samples. Sequenced: naive CD8+ T cells from PBMCs. CDR3 in DNA: TGTGCCAGCAGCGTCGGGACTAGCGTTAACAATGAGCAGTTCTTC. This encodes CASSVGTSVNNEQFF.